This record concerns one T cell receptor beta chain sequence. Patients at the Seattle site were enrolled during active infection and followed longitudinally. Using immunoSEQ multiplex PCR, the repertoire was profiled, and TCRdb retains in-frame clones only, with some absent. Of roughly 300,000 clones in the sample, about nine tenths were seen once. This sample is drawn from a study of blood T cell repertoires in COVID-19. Looking at the study overall: The cDNA or gDNA used as material had been derived from T cells, B-cell-depleted T cells, or PBMCs.

The CDR3 sequence is 15 residues long. CDR1 and CDR2 (germline): SGHDT, YYEEEE. V shed 4 bases and J shed 5 bases, with 18 bases lying between them. Sequencing input: peripheral blood. The chain links TRBV5-6 to TRBJ1-1; tentatively, D is TRBD1 (5 bases). The TCR sequence derives from a woman aged 25 to 39 with COVID-19, enrolled during active disease. CDR3 in DNA: TGTGCCAGCAGCCCGGGAGGCAGGGCTGGTACTGAAGCTTTCTTT. It codes for CASSPGGRAGTEAFF.